Listed below are T cell receptor beta chains from one sample, sequenced in a study of CD8+CD57+ T cells in acquired aplastic anemia. TCRdb re-analysed the reads in MiXCR, keeping a single row per CDR3 protein. The sample shows fewer than 200,000 distinct CDR3 sequences, roughly 48% of them seen only once. The specimen was sorted CD4+, CD8+, or CD8+CD57+ T cells (not recorded which) from PBMCs. These TCRs come from a human donor with aplastic anemia. CDR3s include the opening cysteine and the closing phenylalanine or tryptophan.

>TRBJ2-3|TRBV4-2
CASSQAAGAPGDTQYF
>TRBJ1-6|TRBV19
CASSITGSNSPLHF
>TRBJ2-1|TRBV7-8
CASSLEAQLPRNEQFF
>TRBJ2-5|TRBV10-3
CAISARLAGEKSRETQYF
>TRBJ1-5|TRBV4-2
CASSQGTPGGDNQPQHF
>TRBJ1-2|TRBV5-8
CASSSGGADYGYTF
>TRBJ2-2|TRBV15
CATSRTSGRNTGELFF
>TRBJ2-3|TRBV7-8
CASSLAFGGATDTQYF
>TRBJ1-2|TRBV7-2
CASTQGPYGYTF
>TRBJ1-6|TRBV2
CASSVQGVHF
>TRBJ1-5|TRBV6-1
CASSSGGESFQPQHF
>TRBJ1-2|TRBV20-1
CSANPRYRVGGYTF
>TRBJ1-1|TRBV20-1
CSARETGRRNTEAFF
>TRBJ1-4|TRBV5-1
CASSFQGDEKLFF
>TRBJ2-1|TRBV27
CASSSLWAVMDEQFF
>TRBJ1-6|TRBV12-3/TRBV12-4
CASSFREGNTPLHF
>TRBJ1-2|TRBV18
CASSPPGTAPTF
>TRBJ1-3|TRBV19
CASSITGPGNTIYF
>TRBJ1-5|TRBV7-8
CASSKSQGQPQHF
>TRBJ2-1|TRBV24-1
CATKDRGTNEQFF
>TRBJ1-5|TRBV27
CASSYQGVGQPQHF
>TRBJ2-3|TRBV19
CASSIARLADTDTQYF
>TRBJ1-3|TRBV5-1
CASSSLPKTSGNTIYF
>TRBJ1-5|TRBV20-1
CSARGPGRNQPQHF
>TRBJ2-7|TRBV5-4
CASSPGLAGNEQYF
>TRBJ1-1|TRBV10-3
CAISEYRAYTEAFF
>TRBJ2-7|TRBV2
CASTHTYEQYF
>TRBJ2-1|TRBV6-2/TRBV6-3
CASSYGQGGLRDSDEQFF
>TRBJ1-2|TRBV27
CASRAQGGNYGYTF
>TRBJ1-5|TRBV10-1
CASSEWSAHSNQPQHF
>TRBJ2-1|TRBV12-3/TRBV12-4
CASSPPYNEQFF
>TRBJ1-5|TRBV20-1
CSARVSGGDVQPQHF
>TRBJ2-1|TRBV5-6
CASSVPGQGPYNEQFF
>TRBJ1-2|TRBV2
CTSSRQGTFDGYTF
>TRBJ2-5|TRBV7-7
CASSLSPTLGQETQYF
>TRBJ1-2|TRBV2
CASSEAGGDVGGYTF
>TRBJ2-7|TRBV6-1
CASSEQDNYGQYF
>TRBJ2-3|TRBV7-6
CASSFRGAGTDTQYF
>TRBJ2-1|TRBV10-1
CASSESSGGAYNEQFF
>TRBJ2-5|TRBV14
CASSQDRVGTQYF
>TRBJ2-1|TRBV11-2
CASSLDMGYNSEQFF
>TRBJ2-7|TRBV15
CATSREVRAATYEQYF
>TRBJ2-6|TRBV3-1
CASTVGPGANVLTF
>TRBJ1-6|TRBV15
CATSRGTRVKISPLHF
>TRBJ2-7|TRBV20-1
CSARDHRIFYEQYF
>TRBJ1-4|TRBV6-7
CASSYPTGVATNEKLFF
>TRBJ2-2|TRBV6-1
CASSRNRVTANTGELFF
>TRBJ1-1|TRBV5-1
CASNYAGAGGNLAEAFF
>TRBJ1-1|TRBV3-1
CAISPTPPTGPVRDTEAFF
>TRBJ2-7|TRBV10-3
CAIRGQGAGVYF
>TRBJ1-1|TRBV18
CASSQSTGDTEAFF
>TRBJ2-7|TRBV20-1
CSATTPAGNSYEQYF
>TRBJ2-3|TRBV4-3
CASSQDSRGGRRDTQYF
>TRBJ1-2|TRBV29-1
CSADLYGYTF